This TCR beta chain is drawn from a study of shared clonotypes between healthy human individuals. Method: immunoSEQ multiplex PCR; TCRdb's copy keeps in-frame clones and lacks some. Of about 1.5 million clones listed, about 96% are singletons. This clone appeared once. The CDR3 extends over 15 amino acids. CDR1 is SQVTM and CDR2 is ANQGSEA in the germline V gene. Between the trimmed V and J ends, which lost 4 bases and 1 base, there was a span of 11 bases. V gene TRBV29-1 combines with J gene TRBJ2-6, with D possibly matching TRBD1 (6 bases). The clonotype originates from a young man in good health. Sequenced: naive CD4+ T cells sorted from blood. As to subset: CD45RA+ positively selected. The CDR3 coding sequence is TGCAGCGTTGGAGACAGGCAGTCTGGGGCCAACGTCCTGACTTTC. Translating gives CSVGDRQSGANVLTF.